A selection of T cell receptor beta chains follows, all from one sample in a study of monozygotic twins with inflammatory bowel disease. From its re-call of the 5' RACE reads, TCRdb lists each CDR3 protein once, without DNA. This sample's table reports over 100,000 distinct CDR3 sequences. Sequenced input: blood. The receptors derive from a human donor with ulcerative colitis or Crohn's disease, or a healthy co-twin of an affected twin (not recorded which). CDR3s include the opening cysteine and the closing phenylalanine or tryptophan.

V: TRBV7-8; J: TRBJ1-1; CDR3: CASSLGLTEGTEAFF
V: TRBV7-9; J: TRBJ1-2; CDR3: CASSTTSYRGNNYGYTF
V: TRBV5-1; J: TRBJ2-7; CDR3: CASSSGTGIYEQYF
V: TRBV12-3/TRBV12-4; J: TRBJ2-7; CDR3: CASSFRDSRREQYF
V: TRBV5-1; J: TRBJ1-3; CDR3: CASSLGTGFSGNTIYF
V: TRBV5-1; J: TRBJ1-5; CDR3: CASSLDAGSSNQPQHF
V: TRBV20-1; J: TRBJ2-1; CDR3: CSAREGNPYNEQFF
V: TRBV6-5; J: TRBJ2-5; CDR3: CASSYSAGGDQETQYF
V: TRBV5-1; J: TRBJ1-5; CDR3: CASSLDGSYSNQPQHF
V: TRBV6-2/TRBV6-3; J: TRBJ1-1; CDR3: CASSLSDRVIDTEAFF
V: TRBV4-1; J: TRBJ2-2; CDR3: CASSQVASGSVLGLFF
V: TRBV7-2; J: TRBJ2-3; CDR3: CASSLGGATDTQYF
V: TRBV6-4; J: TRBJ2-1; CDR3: CASSDSSGSYNEQFF
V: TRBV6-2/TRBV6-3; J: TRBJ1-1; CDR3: CASRLRTGNTEAFF
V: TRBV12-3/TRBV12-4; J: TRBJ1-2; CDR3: CASSLAAYSGYTF
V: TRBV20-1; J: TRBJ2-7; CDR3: CSARQLSGNHPQYF
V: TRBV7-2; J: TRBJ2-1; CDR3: CASNLDRGAPLLEQFF
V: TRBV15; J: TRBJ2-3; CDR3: CATRTGTSASTDTQYF
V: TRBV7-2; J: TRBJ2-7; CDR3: CASRGPSSYEQYF
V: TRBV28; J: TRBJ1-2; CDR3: CASSPPGDVDGYTF
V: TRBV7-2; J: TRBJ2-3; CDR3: CASSSLAGGVGDTQYF
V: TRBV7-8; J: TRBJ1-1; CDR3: CASSFRGSMNTEAFF
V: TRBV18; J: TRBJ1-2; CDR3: CASSPQGNYGHTF
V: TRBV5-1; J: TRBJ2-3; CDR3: CASSEDGGPDTQYF
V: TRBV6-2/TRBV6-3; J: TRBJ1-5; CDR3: CASSSTAIGNQPQHF
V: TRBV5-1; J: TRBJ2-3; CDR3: CASSAGRISTDTQYF
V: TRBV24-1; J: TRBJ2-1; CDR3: CATSDRGFHNEQFF
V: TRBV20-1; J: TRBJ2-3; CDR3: CSARDTGPDTQYF
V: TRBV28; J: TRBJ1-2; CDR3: CASSRTEHGYTF
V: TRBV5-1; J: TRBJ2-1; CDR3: CASGPGRDSYNEQFF
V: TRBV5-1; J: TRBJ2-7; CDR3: CASRQDSSYEQYF
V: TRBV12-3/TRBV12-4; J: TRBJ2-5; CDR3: CASSLAGSTGGVTQYF
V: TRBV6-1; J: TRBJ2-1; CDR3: CASKGGGPYNEQFF
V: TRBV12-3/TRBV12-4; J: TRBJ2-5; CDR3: CASNDRSQETQYF
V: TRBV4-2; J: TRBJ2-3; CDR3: CASSQDLRGGPDTQYF
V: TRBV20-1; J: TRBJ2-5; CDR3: CSAPPLLAGYQETQYF
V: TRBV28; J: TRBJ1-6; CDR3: CASSTGGSPLHF
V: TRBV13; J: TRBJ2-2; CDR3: CASSEDRGGTGELFF
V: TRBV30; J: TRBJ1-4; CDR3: CAWRARATNEKLFF
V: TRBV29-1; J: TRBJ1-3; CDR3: CSVDTGDGNTIYF
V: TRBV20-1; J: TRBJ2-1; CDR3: CSATRTSGSSYNEQFF
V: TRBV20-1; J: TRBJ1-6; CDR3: CIGGTAVNSPLHF
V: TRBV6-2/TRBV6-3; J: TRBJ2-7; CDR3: CASSFDPLAPALYEQYF
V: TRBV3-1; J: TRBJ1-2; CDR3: CASSHQQGERGYTF
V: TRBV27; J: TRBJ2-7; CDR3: CASSLISGAYEQYF
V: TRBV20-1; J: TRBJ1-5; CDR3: CSARDSRGLNQPQHF
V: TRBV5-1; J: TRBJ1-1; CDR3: CASSLARGADTEAFF
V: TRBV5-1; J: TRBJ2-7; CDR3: CASSLGAGQGYNEQYF